The 29 T cell receptor beta chains reported below all come from one sample, sequenced in a study of T cells in localized non-small cell lung cancer. The repertoire was sequenced with immunoSEQ multiplex PCR; TCRdb's copy has only in-frame clones and lacks some. Altogether tens of thousands of clones are present, approximately 80% being singletons, with the ten largest covering 17%. This material consisted of peripheral blood mononuclear cells, taken before any cancer treatment. The receptors were sampled from a man aged 40-75 years with stage III lung adenocarcinoma.

This chain links TRBV11-3 with TRBJ1-1, with D possibly TRBD1 on 6 matching bases. The CDR3 loop spans 14 amino acids. The ends were cut back, 5 bases at V and 4 bases at J, with 14 bases in the middle. Germline V gives CDR1 SGHNT, CDR2 YENEEA. The CDR3: CASSGAGEGTEAFF. The CDR3 DNA sequence: TGTGCCAGCAGCGGAGCAGGGGAAGGCACTGAAGCTTTCTTT.

The table lists this clone with a few counts. The genes are TRBV4-3 and TRBJ2-7; possibly TRBD2 for D (6 bases). The CDR3 is 15 residues long. Germline V gene data show CDR1 as LGHNA and CDR2 as YSLEER. Deletions cut 1 base from V and 3 bases from J, with 13 bases between. The CDR3 sequence: CASSQARGPNYEQYF. CDR3 in DNA: TGCGCCAGCAGCCAAGCGCGGGGTCCTAACTACGAGCAGTACTTC.

The J gene is TRBJ2-3, the V gene TRBV7-9, with 10 bases identical to TRBD2. This CDR3 spans 16 amino acids. CDR1 SEHNR and CDR2 FQNEAQ come from the germline V gene (reference sequence). The trim removed 5 bases at V and 0 bases at J, leaving 5 bases unmatched. Here the CDR3 DNA reads TGTGCCAGCAGCCCGCGGACTAGCGGTAGCACAGATACGCAGTATTTT. Its protein product is CASSPRTSGSTDTQYF.

The chain joins TRBV6-1 to TRBJ2-1; D gene ambiguous. Germline V lookup: CDR1 MNHNS, CDR2 SASEGT. The CDR3 extends over 13 amino acids. V gave up 1 base and J gave up 2 bases, with 3 bases separating them. The CDR3 loop is CASSEGPYNEQFF. CDR3 DNA: TGTGCCAGCAGTGAAGGGCCCTACAATGAGCAGTTCTTC.

This chain connects TRBV7-6 to TRBJ1-3; weak D call: TRBD1 (5 bases). Germline loops: CDR1 SGHVS, CDR2 FNYEAQ. Trimming took 7 bases from V and 0 from J, leaving 28 bases between them. This CDR3 is 20 amino acids long. In DNA form, the CDR3 reads TGTGCCAGCAAGAGAGAGGCAGGGATCCCCTACCTTAGCTCTGGAAACACCATATATTTT. Translating it yields CASKREAGIPYLSSGNTIYF.

The V call is TRBV9, the J call TRBJ2-3; D ambiguous. The V end lost 1 base, the J end lost 2 bases, and 11 bases lay between the germline ends. Germline lookup yields CDR1 SGDLS and CDR2 YYNGEE. This CDR3 spans 15 amino acids. In DNA, the CDR3 is TGTGCCAGCAGCGTAAGCTCCCTCCCCACAGATACGCAGTATTTT. Its translation: CASSVSSLPTDTQYF.

This clone was picked up a small number of times. This sequence joins TRBV6-5 and TRBJ1-6; D is ambiguous. This CDR3 region has 13 residues. V lost 3 bases and J lost 6, with 6 bases in between. Looked up from germline, CDR1 is MNHEY and CDR2 is SVGAGI. The CDR3 region is CASSYLGNSPLHF. The CDR3 coding sequence is TGTGCCAGCAGTTATCTGGGTAATTCACCCCTCCACTTT.

The chain is built from TRBV5-6 and TRBJ1-2; 9 positions agree with TRBD1. There are 15 residues in the CDR3. Unmatched junction bases numbered 10, after V lost 4 bases and J lost 6 bases. CDR1 is SGHDT and CDR2 is YYEEEE in the germline V gene. DNA of the CDR3: TGTGCCAGCAGCGGTCGGGACAGGGATGTTAATGGCTACACCTTC. Its protein product is CASSGRDRDVNGYTF.

This sequence joins TRBV15 and TRBJ2-1, with TRBD2 matching 9 bases. Germline lookup yields CDR1 LNHNV and CDR2 YYDKDF (reference sequence). Trimming cost V 5 bases and J 15 bases; bases outside gene matches: 2. This CDR3 is built from 10 residues. The CDR3 sequence: CATSLSGGFF. CDR3 sequence (DNA): TGTGCCACCAGCCTTAGCGGGGGGTTCTTC.

The chain combines TRBV7-3 with TRBJ1-2, with D tentatively TRBD1 (5 bases). The germline V gene encodes CDR1 SGHTA and CDR2 FQGTGA. The CDR3 runs 14 residues. V was clipped by 5 bases and J by 4 bases, with 14 bases between them. The CDR3 DNA reads TGTGCCAGCAGCATAGGACCGACAGTCTATGGCTACACCTTC. It translates to CASSIGPTVYGYTF.

The chain couples TRBV5-6 to TRBJ2-7, with D perhaps matching TRBD2 (6 bases). The germline V and J ends were trimmed by 3 bases and 0 bases, with 13 bases remaining between them. Germline CDR1 SGHDT, CDR2 YYEEEE. The CDR3 runs to 15 residues. CDR3 nucleotide sequence: TGTGCCAGCAGCTCCATCGGCGGGGCCTCCTACGAGCAGTACTTC. This sequence encodes CASSSIGGASYEQYF.

V usage is TRBV20-1 and J usage is TRBJ2-5; D is uncertain. The germline CDR1 and CDR2 sequences are DFQATT and SNEGSKA (reference sequence). Trimming left V 5 bases short and J 4 bases short, with 8 bases between. This CDR3 has 11 residues. The CDR3, as DNA: TGCAGTGCTGGGGTCCGAGAGACCCAGTACTTC. Protein sequence: CSAGVRETQYF.

J is TRBJ1-1 and V is TRBV6-1; weak D call: TRBD1 (5 bases). The CDR3 has 14 amino acids. V was trimmed by 6 bases and J by 4 bases, leaving 15 bases between them. Germline CDR1 reads MNHNS; CDR2 reads SASEGT. The CDR3 region is CASSEQGSPTEAFF. DNA for the CDR3: TGTGCCAGCAGCGAGCAGGGTTCCCCCACTGAAGCTTTCTTT.

This sequence joins TRBV7-9 and TRBJ1-2, with D maybe TRBD1 (5 bases). This CDR3 is built from 13 residues. The ends were cut back, 3 bases at V and 7 bases at J, with 12 bases in the middle. CDR1 is SEHNR, CDR2 FQNEAQ, per germline (reference sequence). This CDR3 is CASSLSGGGGYTF. In DNA, the CDR3 is TGTGCCAGCAGCTTGTCTGGGGGAGGTGGCTACACCTTC.

CDR3 bases: TGTGCCAGCAGCTTGGTGGCAGGGGGTGTGGGGGAGCAGTACTTC. Translating gives CASSLVAGGVGEQYF. This sequence joins TRBV7-6 and TRBJ2-7; 7 positions agree with TRBD1. CDR1 is SGHVS and CDR2 is FNYEAQ in the germline V gene. Trimming removed 3 bases from V and 7 bases from J; junction bases left unmatched: 12. The CDR3 sequence is 15 residues long.

This clone appeared a few times. This chain joins TRBV7-2 and TRBJ2-5, with D tentatively TRBD2 (5 bases). Between the trimmed V and J ends, which lost 2 bases and 4 bases, there was a span of 8 bases. Germline-derived CDR1 and CDR2 are SGHTA and FQGNSA. This CDR3 has 13 residues. Here the CDR3 reads CASSLLARETQYF. Written as DNA, the CDR3 is TGTGCCAGCAGCTTATTAGCGAGAGAGACCCAGTACTTC.

This chain uses TRBV2 with TRBJ2-7; 7 nucleotides align to TRBD1. CDR1 is SNHLY and CDR2 is FYNNEI in the germline V gene. J gave up 6 bases and V 6 bases, and 11 bases lay outside the gene matches. The CDR3 covers 14 residues. The chain's CDR3 is CASSERTGPPEQYF. In DNA, the CDR3 is TGTGCCAGCAGCGAACGGACAGGTCCTCCCGAGCAGTACTTC.

The chain has TRBV5-1 and TRBJ2-1, with D possibly being TRBD1 (5 bases). The CDR3 covers 15 residues. Germline values: CDR1 SGHRS, CDR2 YFSETQ. V gave up 0 bases and J gave up 9 bases, with 16 bases separating them. CDR3 DNA sequence: TGCGCCAGCAGCTTGGGGCCCCAGGGTAGCCGTGAGCAGTTCTTC. This translates into CASSLGPQGSREQFF.

The chain links TRBV5-4 to TRBJ2-1; 7 positions agree with TRBD1. Germline CDR1 and CDR2: SGHNT and YYREEE (reference sequence). The CDR3 runs 15 residues. V lost 3 bases and J lost 0; bases outside the gene matches: 3. The CDR3 sequence: CASSSDRSSYNEQFF. The CDR3 bases are TGTGCCAGCAGCTCGGACAGGAGCTCCTACAATGAGCAGTTCTTC. The full variable domain, in which reference TRBV5-4 and TRBJ2-1 provide the parts outside the CDR3, is ETGVTQSPTHLIKTRGQQVTLRCSSQSGHNTVSWYQQALGQGPQFIFQYYREEENGRGNFPPRFSGLQFPNYSSELNVNALELDDSALYLCASSSDRSSYNEQFFGPGTRLTVL.

This clone was observed a single time. The chain joins TRBV23-1 to TRBJ1-2; D gene unclear. TRBV23-1 is assigned to the ORF class and has an uncertain function. V lost 3 bases and J lost 1, with 9 bases in between. CDR3 length equals 14 residues. The CDR3 is CASSHPQCNYGYTF. The DNA of the CDR3 is TGCGCCAGCAGTCATCCTCAGTGTAACTATGGCTACACCTTC.

This chain links TRBV12-5 with TRBJ2-1, with 7 bases aligning to TRBD2. Losses at the gene ends were 6 bases for V and 9 bases for J; bases not matched to a gene: 8. Germline V gene lookup returns CDR1 LGHNT and CDR2 FRNRAP. The CDR3 has 13 amino acids. The CDR3 DNA sequence: TGTGCTAGTGGAAACGGGGGGAGCATTGAGCAGTTCTTC. Protein product: CASGNGGSIEQFF.

This clone has only a few counts. V gene TRBV15 combines with J gene TRBJ2-1; 10 bases agree with TRBD2. The germline V gene has CDR1 LNHNV and CDR2 YYDKDF (reference sequence). Trimming cost V 3 bases and J 4 bases; bases outside gene matches: 0. This CDR3 spans 14 amino acids. The CDR3 here is CATSRTSGYNEQFF. The CDR3 DNA sequence: TGTGCCACCAGCAGGACTAGCGGGTACAATGAGCAGTTCTTC.

This chain connects TRBV7-2 to TRBJ2-4; D possibly corresponds to TRBD1 (5 bases). Germline V gene lookup returns CDR1 SGHTA and CDR2 FQGNSA. V lost 3 bases and J lost 1, with 10 bases in between. There are 15 residues in the CDR3. CDR3 amino acids: CASSFTRVAKNIQYF. DNA of the CDR3: TGTGCCAGCAGCTTCACCAGGGTTGCCAAAAACATTCAGTACTTC.

J is TRBJ1-1 and V is TRBV14, with 7 bases identical to TRBD1. CDR1 is SGHDN and CDR2 is FVKESK in the germline V gene. V was pared by 8 bases and J by 5 bases, with 5 bases of the junction left unmatched. The CDR3 sequence is 12 residues long. Here the CDR3 DNA reads TGTGCCAGCTCCTTCAGGGGGACTGAAGCTTTCTTT. Protein: CASSFRGTEAFF.

V is TRBV9 and J is TRBJ2-7; unclear D gene. The V end lost 4 bases, the J end lost 0 bases, and 11 bases lay between the germline ends. The CDR3 extends over 14 amino acids. CDR1 is SGDLS, CDR2 YYNGEE, per germline. The CDR3 loop reads CASSPRGDSYEQYF. The CDR3 region has the DNA TGTGCCAGCAGCCCCCGAGGAGACTCCTACGAGCAGTACTTC.

V is TRBV29-1 and J is TRBJ2-1, with 14 bases that match TRBD2. Losses at the gene ends were 4 bases for V and 9 bases for J; bases not matched to a gene: 8. The CDR3 sequence is 15 residues long. The germline V gene has CDR1 SQVTM and CDR2 ANQGSEA. The chain's CDR3 is CSVVSGTSGSSEQFF. The CDR3 nucleotides are TGCAGCGTTGTATCTGGGACTAGCGGGAGCAGTGAGCAGTTCTTC.

As concerns this clone: Other DNA sequences in this specimen translate into the identical CDR3. This chain links TRBV13 with TRBJ2-1, with D perhaps TRBD2 (5 bases). The V and J ends lost 5 bases and 3 bases respectively, with 14 bases between them. Germline assignment: CDR1 PRHDT and CDR2 FYEKMQ (reference sequence). The CDR3 extends over 15 amino acids. CDR3 in amino acids: CASSQKGDGYNEQFF. The CDR3 bases are TGTGCCAGCAGCCAAAAGGGAGACGGCTACAATGAGCAGTTCTTC. Full variable domain (missing parts from reference TRBV13 and TRBJ2-1): AAGVIQSPRHLIKEKRETATLKCYPIPRHDTVYWYQQGPGQDPQFLISFYEKMQSDKGSIPDRFSAQQFSDYHSELNMSSLELGDSALYFCASSQKGDGYNEQFFGPGTRLTVL.

This chain links TRBV7-6 with TRBJ1-1; D is unclear. Germline CDR1 reads SGHVS; CDR2 reads FNYEAQ. V shed 2 bases and J shed 0 bases, with 7 bases lying between them. This CDR3 is 14 amino acids long. The CDR3 DNA reads TGTGCCAGCAGCTTATCAGACCTGAACACTGAAGCTTTCTTT. This sequence encodes CASSLSDLNTEAFF.

The gene calls are TRBV7-6 and TRBJ2-7; 8 bases match TRBD2. The trim removed 4 bases at V and 1 base at J, leaving 6 bases unmatched. There are 15 residues in the CDR3. Per germline, CDR1 SGHVS and CDR2 FNYEAQ. In DNA form, the CDR3 reads TGTGCCAGCAGCTCCGGGGGGGGAACATCCTACGAGCAGTACTTC. Protein: CASSSGGGTSYEQYF.